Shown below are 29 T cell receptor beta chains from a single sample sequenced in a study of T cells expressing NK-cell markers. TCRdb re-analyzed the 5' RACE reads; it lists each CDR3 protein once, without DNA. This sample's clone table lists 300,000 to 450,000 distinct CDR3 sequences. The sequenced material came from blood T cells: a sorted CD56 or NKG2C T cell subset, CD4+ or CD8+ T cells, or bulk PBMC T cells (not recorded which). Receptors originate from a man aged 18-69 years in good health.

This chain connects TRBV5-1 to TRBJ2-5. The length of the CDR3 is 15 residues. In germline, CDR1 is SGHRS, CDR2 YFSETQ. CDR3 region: CASRYGLAGSETQYF.

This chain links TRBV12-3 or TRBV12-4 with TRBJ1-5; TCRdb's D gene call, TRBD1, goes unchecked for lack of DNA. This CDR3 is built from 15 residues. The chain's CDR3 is CASSNPGRTNQPQHF.

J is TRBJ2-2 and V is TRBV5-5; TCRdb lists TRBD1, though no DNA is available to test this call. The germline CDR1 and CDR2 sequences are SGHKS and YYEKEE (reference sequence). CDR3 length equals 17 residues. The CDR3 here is CASSPIRDRANTGELFF.

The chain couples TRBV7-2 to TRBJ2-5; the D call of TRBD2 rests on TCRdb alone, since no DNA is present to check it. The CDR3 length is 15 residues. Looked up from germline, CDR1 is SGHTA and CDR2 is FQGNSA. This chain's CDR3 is CASSLEGPRQATQYF.

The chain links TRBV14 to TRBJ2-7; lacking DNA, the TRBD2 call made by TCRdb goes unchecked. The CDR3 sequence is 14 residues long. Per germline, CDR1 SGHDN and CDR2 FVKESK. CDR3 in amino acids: CASSHSGAFLWQYF.

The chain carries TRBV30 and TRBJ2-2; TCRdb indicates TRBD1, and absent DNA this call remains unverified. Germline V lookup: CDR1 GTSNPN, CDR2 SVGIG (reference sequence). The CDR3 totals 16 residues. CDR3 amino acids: CAWRLPGTFDAGELFF. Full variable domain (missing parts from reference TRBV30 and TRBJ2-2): SQTIHQWPATLVQPVGSPLSLECTVEGTSNPNLYWYRQAAGRGLQLLFYSVGIGQISSEVPQNLSASRPQDRQFILSSKKLLLSDSGFYLCAWRLPGTFDAGELFFGEGSRLTVL.

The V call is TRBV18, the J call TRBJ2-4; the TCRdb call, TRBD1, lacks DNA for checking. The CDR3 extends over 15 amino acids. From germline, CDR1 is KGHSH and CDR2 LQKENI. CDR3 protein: CASSPSGSAKNIQYF.

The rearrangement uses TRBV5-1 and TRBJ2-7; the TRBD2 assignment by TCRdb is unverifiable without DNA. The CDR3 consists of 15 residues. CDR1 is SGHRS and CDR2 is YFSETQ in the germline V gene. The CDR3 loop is CASSLVGEGYNEQYF.

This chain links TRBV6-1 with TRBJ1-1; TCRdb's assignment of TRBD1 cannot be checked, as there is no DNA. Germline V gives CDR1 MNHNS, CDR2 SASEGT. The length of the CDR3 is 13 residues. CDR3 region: CASRPDSRPSAFF.

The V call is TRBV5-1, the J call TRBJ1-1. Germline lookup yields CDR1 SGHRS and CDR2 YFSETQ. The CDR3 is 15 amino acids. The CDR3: CASSIGVSPNTEAFF.

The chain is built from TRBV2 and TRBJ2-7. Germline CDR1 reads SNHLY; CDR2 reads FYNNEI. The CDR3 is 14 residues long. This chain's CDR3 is CASSETASIYEQYF.

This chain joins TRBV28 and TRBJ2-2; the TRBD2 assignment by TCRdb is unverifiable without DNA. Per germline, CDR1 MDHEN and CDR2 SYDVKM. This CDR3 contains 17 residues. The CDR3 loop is CASRRAGLAVNTGELFF.

CDR3 loop: CASSPFAGEAFF. V and J are TRBV6-6 and TRBJ1-1; TCRdb selects TRBD1, and the lack of DNA leaves this call unchecked. CDR1 and CDR2 (germline): MNHNY, SVGAGI (reference sequence). The length of the CDR3 is 12 residues.

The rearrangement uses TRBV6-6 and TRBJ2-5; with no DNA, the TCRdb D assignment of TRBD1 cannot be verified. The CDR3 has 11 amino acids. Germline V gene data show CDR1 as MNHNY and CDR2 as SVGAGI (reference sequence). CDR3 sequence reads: CASSWGETQYF.

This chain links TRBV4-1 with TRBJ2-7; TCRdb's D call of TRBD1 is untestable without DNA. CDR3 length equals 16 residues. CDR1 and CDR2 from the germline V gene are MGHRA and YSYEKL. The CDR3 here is CASSQDGTGLRDEQYF.

CDR3 loop: CASSPRSGTMGYEQYF. This chain uses TRBV4-2 with TRBJ2-7; TCRdb's D call of TRBD1 is untestable without DNA. Per germline, CDR1 LGHNA and CDR2 YNFKEQ. This CDR3 region has 16 residues.

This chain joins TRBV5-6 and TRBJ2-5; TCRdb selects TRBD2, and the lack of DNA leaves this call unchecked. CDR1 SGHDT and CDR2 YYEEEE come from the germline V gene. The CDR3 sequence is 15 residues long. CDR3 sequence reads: CASNRIGLYEETQYF.

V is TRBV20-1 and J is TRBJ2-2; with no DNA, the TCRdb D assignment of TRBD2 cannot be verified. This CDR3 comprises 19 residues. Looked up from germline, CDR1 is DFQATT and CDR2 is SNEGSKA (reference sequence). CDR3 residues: CSARTGTSGGARWTGELFF.

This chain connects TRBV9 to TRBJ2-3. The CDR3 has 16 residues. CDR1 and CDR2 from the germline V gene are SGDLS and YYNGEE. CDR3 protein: CASSRLGATSTDTQYF.

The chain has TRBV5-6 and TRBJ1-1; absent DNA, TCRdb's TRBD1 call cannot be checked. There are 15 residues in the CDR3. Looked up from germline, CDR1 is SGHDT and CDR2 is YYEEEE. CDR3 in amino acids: CASAGGGWGNTEAFF.

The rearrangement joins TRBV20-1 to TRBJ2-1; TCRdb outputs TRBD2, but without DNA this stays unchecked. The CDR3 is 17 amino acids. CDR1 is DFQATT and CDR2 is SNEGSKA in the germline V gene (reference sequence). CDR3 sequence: CSARDGRDSSSYNEQFF.

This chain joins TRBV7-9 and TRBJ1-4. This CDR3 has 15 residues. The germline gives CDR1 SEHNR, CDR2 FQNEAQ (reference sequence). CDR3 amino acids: CASSPDATTNEKLFF. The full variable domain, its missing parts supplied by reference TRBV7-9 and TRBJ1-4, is DTGVSQNPRHKITKRGQNVTFRCDPISEHNRLYWYRQTLGQGPEFLTYFQNEAQLEKSRLLSDRFSAERPKGSFSTLEIQRTEQGDSAMYLCASSPDATTNEKLFFGSGTQLSVL.

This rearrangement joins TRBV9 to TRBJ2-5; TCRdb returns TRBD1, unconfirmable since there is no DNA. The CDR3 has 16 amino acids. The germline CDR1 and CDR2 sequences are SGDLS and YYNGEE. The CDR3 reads CASSVFLRGGTETQYF.

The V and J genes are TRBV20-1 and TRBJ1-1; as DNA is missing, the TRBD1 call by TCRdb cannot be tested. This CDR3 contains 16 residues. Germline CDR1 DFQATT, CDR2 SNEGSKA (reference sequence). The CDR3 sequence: CSARSGELPGDTEAFF.

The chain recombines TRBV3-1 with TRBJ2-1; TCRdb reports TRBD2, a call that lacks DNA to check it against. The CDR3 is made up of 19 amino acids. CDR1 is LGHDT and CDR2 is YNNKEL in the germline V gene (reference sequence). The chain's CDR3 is CASSQVGHLSGGAFNEQFF.

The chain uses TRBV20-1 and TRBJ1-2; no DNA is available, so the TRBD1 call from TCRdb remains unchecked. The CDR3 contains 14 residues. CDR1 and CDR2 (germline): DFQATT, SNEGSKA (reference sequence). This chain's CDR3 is CSATTGYGVYGYTF.

CDR3: CAISARELGLDEQFF. This chain links TRBV10-3 with TRBJ2-1; TCRdb names TRBD1, which stays unverified in the absence of DNA. The CDR3 has 15 residues. Per the germline V gene, CDR1 is ENHRY and CDR2 is SYGVKD.

The CDR3: CASSHLIRSPEGNEQFF. J is TRBJ2-1 and V is TRBV7-6; checking the TCRdb D call of TRBD2 is not possible without DNA. The germline CDR1 and CDR2 sequences are SGHVS and FNYEAQ. This CDR3 region has 17 residues.

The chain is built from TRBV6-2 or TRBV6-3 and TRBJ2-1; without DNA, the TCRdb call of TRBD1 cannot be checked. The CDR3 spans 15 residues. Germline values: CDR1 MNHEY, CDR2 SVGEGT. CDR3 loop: CASSQTGGYYNEQFF.